The rows below give T cell receptor beta chains drawn from one sample of a study of T cell clonotyping in hematopoietic cell transplantation. This table comes from immunoSEQ multiplex PCR, and its TCRdb copy is limited to in-frame clones, with some not included. Among around 40,000 clones listed, 90% to 95% were seen once. The material was peripheral blood mononuclear cells, obtained before stem cell transplant. The receptors derive from a man in his forties or fifties with chronic myeloid leukemia. Some clones in this sample may be carry-over from other donors' samples. The CDR3 runs from the conserved cysteine through the conserved F or W. A D gene is named only where the DNA matches it firmly. The size field is filled for only some rows; it gives once, few, many or a size class.

V gene,clone size,D gene,J gene,CDR3 DNA,CDR3 protein
TRBV5-1,-,-,TRBJ1-1,TGCGCCAGCAGCCCTATGCCGGGGGAACATGCTGAAGCTTTCTTT,CASSPMPGEHAEAFF
TRBV5-8,-,TRBD1,TRBJ2-7,TGTGCCAGCAGCTCGTCCGGGACAGGGTTACAGTACTTC,CASSSSGTGLQYF
TRBV2,-,-,TRBJ1-2,TGTGCCAGCAGTTTGGACGGGTCCTATGGCTACACCTTC,CASSLDGSYGYTF
TRBV6-1,-,TRBD1,TRBJ1-2,TGTGCCAGCAGTGAAGGGGACAGGGCTGGCTACACCTTC,CASSEGDRAGYTF
TRBV12-5,-,-,TRBJ1-1,TGTGCTAGTGGTTATGGAGACACTGAAGCTTTCTTT,CASGYGDTEAFF
TRBV5-1,-,TRBD1,TRBJ2-7,TGCGCCAGCAGCCTGGGGGACAGGGGCTACGAGCAGTACTTC,CASSLGDRGYEQYF
TRBV18,-,TRBD1,TRBJ1-5,TGTGCCAGCTCACCACCGGGACAGGGTAATCAGCCCCAGCATTTT,CASSPPGQGNQPQHF
TRBV11-3,-,-,TRBJ1-4,TGTGCCAGCAGCTTGGGTGCAACTAATGAAAAACTGTTTTTT,CASSLGATNEKLFF
TRBV5-6,-,-,TRBJ1-2,TGTGCCAGCAGCTCCGCGGGAAGCTACACCTTC,CASSSAGSYTF
TRBV13,-,-,TRBJ1-2,TGTGCCAGCAGCTTTCTACCGGGACAAATTATTCCTCTGGATGGCTACACCTTC,CASSFLPGQIIPLDGYTF
TRBV7-2,-,-,TRBJ1-5,TGTGCCAGCAGCTTAATGGTCGAGGCGGGGCAGCCCCAGCATTTT,CASSLMVEAGQPQHF
TRBV7-8,-,-,TRBJ2-7,TGTGCCAGCAGCCCCGACGGACCTATACCCCTCTACGAGCAGTACTTC,CASSPDGPIPLYEQYF
TRBV6-5,once,TRBD2,TRBJ2-7,TGTGCCAGCAGGAGGGGACTAGCGGCCTACGAGCAGTACTTC,CASRRGLAAYEQYF
TRBV7-8,-,TRBD1,TRBJ1-1,TGTGCCAGCAGACTTAACACGGACAGGGATCGGAGGGCTTTCTTT,CASRLNTDRDRRAFF
TRBV7-2,-,-,TRBJ1-1,TGTGCCAGCAGAAAAGGACAGAACACTGAAGCTTTCTTT,CASRKGQNTEAFF
TRBV29-1,once,TRBD1,TRBJ1-5,TGCAGCGTTGCCGGGACAGAATCCGGTCAGCCCCAGCATTTT,CSVAGTESGQPQHF
TRBV11-3,-,TRBD1,TRBJ1-1,TGTGCCAGCAGCTCGGCAGGGGGCAACACTGAAGCTTTCTTT,CASSSAGGNTEAFF
TRBV10-3,-,TRBD1,TRBJ2-2,TGTGCCATCAGCGGGATCGGGACAGGAGGTTCCGGGGAGCTGTTTTTT,CAISGIGTGGSGELFF
TRBV5-6,-,TRBD1,TRBJ2-7,TGTGCCAGCAGCTTGGGACAGGGGAGGTACGAGCAGTACTTC,CASSLGQGRYEQYF
TRBV28,-,TRBD1,TRBJ1-2,TGTGCCAGCACCTTAGGACAGGACTATGGCTACACCTTC,CASTLGQDYGYTF
TRBV6-5,-,-,TRBJ2-6,TGTGCCAGCAGTAAACGGATCTCTGGGGCCAACGTCCTGACTTTC,CASSKRISGANVLTF
TRBV4-1,-,-,TRBJ1-1,TGCGCCAGCAGCCTCATGTTAGGAGAAGCTTTCTTT,CASSLMLGEAFF
TRBV4-2,-,-,TRBJ2-2,TGTGCCAGCAGCCTCGAACAGGGTCGAGACGGGGAGCTGTTTTTT,CASSLEQGRDGELFF
TRBV9,-,TRBD2,TRBJ2-5,TGTGCCAGCAGCCCTGGACTAGCGGAGGAGACCCAGTACTTC,CASSPGLAEETQYF
TRBV7-8,-,-,TRBJ1-2,TGTGCCACCACAACCCGGCAGGGGAACGACTATGGCTACACCTTC,CATTTRQGNDYGYTF
TRBV7-2,-,-,TRBJ2-7,TGTGCCAGCAGCTTTTCGTTGGGCTACGAGCAGTACTTC,CASSFSLGYEQYF
TRBV4-2,-,-,TRBJ2-1,TGTGCCAGCAGCCAAGAAGACTCCCCGGATGAGCAGTTCTTC,CASSQEDSPDEQFF
TRBV7-9,-,-,TRBJ2-7,TGTGCCAGCAGCTCGACCTTTCTGCAGTACTTC,CASSSTFLQYF
TRBV11-3,-,-,TRBJ1-2,TGTGCCAGCAGCTTAGGCGGGAATAACTATGGCTACACCTTC,CASSLGGNNYGYTF
TRBV4-1,-,TRBD1,TRBJ2-7,TGCGCCAGCAGCCACCCAACTAGGGGGCACTACGAGCAGTACTTC,CASSHPTRGHYEQYF
TRBV28,-,TRBD1,TRBJ1-5,TGTGCCAGCAGTTCGAAACGTACCGGGACAGAACACTGGCCCCAGCATTTT,CASSSKRTGTEHWPQHF
TRBV7-8,-,-,TRBJ1-5,TGTGCCAGCAGCTTAGGGTTACAGCCCCAGCATTTT,CASSLGLQPQHF
TRBV11-3,once,-,TRBJ1-2,TGTGCCAGCAGCTTAGCGTGGGGATCGGGTGGCTACACCTTC,CASSLAWGSGGYTF
TRBV30,-,-,TRBJ1-5,TGTGCCTGGAGTCCCGACAGGTACAATCAGCCCCAGCATTTT,CAWSPDRYNQPQHF
TRBV7-9,-,-,TRBJ2-1,TGTGCCAGCAGCCGACTGACTGGGCACAATGAGCAGTTCTTC,CASSRLTGHNEQFF
TRBV7-3,-,-,TRBJ2-3,TGTGCCAGCAGCCCATTCGGGACGGGGACAGATACGCAGTATTTT,CASSPFGTGTDTQYF
TRBV7-2,-,-,TRBJ1-2,TGTGCCAGCAGCTTTTCTAGGAACTATGGCTACACCTTC,CASSFSRNYGYTF
TRBV11-3,-,-,TRBJ2-7,TGTGCCAGCAGCGCCCCTCCCCTTCGAGGGGAGCAGTACTTC,CASSAPPLRGEQYF
TRBV4-3,-,TRBD2,TRBJ2-3,TGCGCCAGCAGCTTCGGGGGGGGTAGCACAGATACGCAGTATTTT,CASSFGGGSTDTQYF
TRBV14,-,-,TRBJ1-5,TGTGCCAGCAGCCAAGCCCCGGGACTTAGCAATCAGCCCCAGCATTTT,CASSQAPGLSNQPQHF